This T cell receptor (beta chain) comes out of a study of blood T cell repertoires in COVID-19. Study overall: Spain, Italy and the United States supplied samples that represented acute and convalescent COVID-19. Sample material is recorded as cDNA or gDNA derived from T cells, B-cell-depleted T cells, or PBMCs.

As originally analysed: Estimates of nucleated cell counts were drawn from the amplification of reference gene primers. Profiling relied on immunoSEQ multiplex PCR, and the TCRdb table lists in-frame clones only, not all of them. The D gene and trimming were derived from the DNA, and the V and J assignments and clone size from that table. The sample includes 90,000 to 150,000 clones, 60% to 80% of them seen just once. The CDR3 is 15 residues long. Germline-derived CDR1 and CDR2 are SGHTS and YDEGEE. Trimming removed 5 bases from V and 3 bases from J, with 12 bases in between. The source is a human donor in a cohort sampled during active COVID-19. The V call is TRBV5-8, the J call TRBJ1-6, with D possibly TRBD1 on 5 matching bases. Material: peripheral blood. The CDR3 nucleotides are TGTGCCAGCAGTTCAGGGAACGTCTATAATTCACCCCTCCACTTT. Translating gives CASSSGNVYNSPLHF.